The 21 T cell receptor beta chains reported below all come from one sample, sequenced in a study of cytomegalovirus exposure and HLA in healthy donors. Data came from immunoSEQ multiplex PCR; TCRdb stores just in-frame clones and leaves some out. This sample has tens of thousands of clones, with approximately 93% found just once. Sequencing was carried out using PBMCs. These receptors all come from a woman in her twenties or thirties in good health and CMV-seronegative.

The J gene is TRBJ2-6, the V gene TRBV19; 8 bases align to TRBD1. This CDR3 comprises 17 residues. With V trimmed by 3 bases and J by 0 bases, 4 bases remained unmatched. Germline values: CDR1 LNHDA, CDR2 SQIVND (reference sequence). The CDR3 loop is CASSIGQGFSGANVLTF. DNA for the CDR3: TGTGCCAGTAGTATCGGACAGGGATTCTCTGGGGCCAACGTCCTGACTTTC. The complete variable domain, with remaining parts taken from reference TRBV19 and TRBJ2-6, reads DGGITQSPKYLFRKEGQNVTLSCEQNLNHDAMYWYRQDPGQGLRLIYYSQIVNDFQKGDIAEGYSVSREKKESFPLTVTSAQKNPTAFYLCASSIGQGFSGANVLTFGAGSRLTVL.

This chain uses TRBV30 with TRBJ2-7; tentative D call: TRBD2 (7 bases). The germline CDR1 and CDR2 sequences are GTSNPN and SVGIG (reference sequence). The CDR3 extends over 16 amino acids. Deletions cut 5 bases from V and 0 bases from J, with 20 bases between. The CDR3 loop reads CAWVERRGGASYEQYF. CDR3 bases: TGTGCCTGGGTAGAACGGAGGGGGGGGGCCTCCTACGAGCAGTACTTC.

The rearrangement links TRBV6-4 to TRBJ1-4, with 8 bases fitting TRBD1. This CDR3 comprises 14 residues. Unmatched junction bases numbered 7, after V lost 8 bases and J lost 5 bases. Germline CDR1 and CDR2: MRHNA and SNTAGT. The CDR3, as DNA: TGTGCCAGCCTACCGGGACAGGCGAATGAAAAACTGTTTTTT. As protein: CASLPGQANEKLFF.

This clone showed up just once. The CDR3 reads CASSLYRWSGELFF. DNA for the CDR3: TGTGCCAGCAGCTTATACAGGTGGAGCGGGGAGCTGTTTTTT. The gene calls are TRBV7-3 and TRBJ2-2, with TRBD1 as a possible D gene (5 bases). The CDR3 loop spans 14 amino acids. Trimming took off 2 bases at V and 7 bases at J, with 11 bases between the two ends. Germline V gene data show CDR1 as SGHTA and CDR2 as FQGTGA.

This chain joins TRBV27 and TRBJ2-5, with 8 bases aligning to TRBD1. CDR1 and CDR2 from the germline V gene are MNHEY and SMNVEV (reference sequence). V shed 1 base, J shed 5 bases, and the junction held 6 bases outside the gene matches. The CDR3 is made up of 15 amino acids. CDR3 nucleotides: TGTGCCAGCAGTTTATTCGCAGGGGGCATGGAGACCCAGTACTTC. Amino acid sequence: CASSLFAGGMETQYF.

The chain joins TRBV10-3 to TRBJ2-1; no clear D gene. Germline CDR1 and CDR2: ENHRY and SYGVKD. CDR3 length: 15 residues. Trimming removed 4 bases from V and 5 bases from J, with 15 bases in between. The CDR3 region has the DNA TGTGCCATCAGTGCTCGCGATCTAGGAAACAATGAGCAGTTCTTC. Translation gives CAISARDLGNNEQFF.

V and J are TRBV18 and TRBJ1-4, with D possibly TRBD1 on 5 matching bases. CDR3 length: 14 residues. From germline, CDR1 is KGHSH and CDR2 LQKENI. V was clipped by 2 bases and J by 7 bases, with 11 bases between them. The CDR3 sequence is CASSPSGRGEKLFF. The DNA of the CDR3 is TGTGCCAGCTCACCATCCGGGAGGGGTGAAAAACTGTTTTTT.

The chain is built from TRBV7-9 and TRBJ1-1; 8 bases agree with TRBD1. This CDR3 spans 14 amino acids. From germline, CDR1 is SEHNR and CDR2 FQNEAQ (reference sequence). J gave up 0 bases and V 4 bases, and 1 base lay outside the gene matches. The CDR3 nucleotides read TGTGCCAGCAGCTCGACAGGGGTGAACACTGAAGCTTTCTTT. Translation: CASSSTGVNTEAFF.

CDR3 sequence (DNA): TGCGCCAGCAGCTTTTATAGCGGGATAGCACAAGAGACCCAGTACTTC. Its translation: CASSFYSGIAQETQYF. J is TRBJ2-5 and V is TRBV5-1; 8 positions agree with TRBD2. Per the germline V gene, CDR1 is SGHRS and CDR2 is YFSETQ. This CDR3 comprises 16 residues. J gave up 2 bases and V 2 bases, and 8 bases lay outside the gene matches.

This clone came up once. The rearrangement joins TRBV7-9 to TRBJ2-7, with 8 positions matching TRBD2. The CDR3 covers 17 residues. After removal of 2 bases from V and 0 bases from J, the junction contained 9 bases not matched to a gene. Germline loops: CDR1 SEHNR, CDR2 FQNEAQ (reference sequence). CDR3 in amino acids: CASSLWGSGVDSYEQYF. For the CDR3, the DNA is TGTGCCAGCAGCTTATGGGGTAGCGGGGTTGACTCCTACGAGCAGTACTTC.

The chain links TRBV7-2 to TRBJ2-5, with D hard to call. CDR3 length: 14 residues. V lost 5 bases, J lost 5 bases, and 15 bases lay in between. Germline V gene sequence: CDR1 SGHTA, CDR2 FQGNSA. The CDR3 reads CASSTDKATETQYF. Written as DNA, the CDR3 is TGTGCCAGCAGCACCGACAAGGCAACGGAGACCCAGTACTTC.

V and J are TRBV7-9 and TRBJ2-5; a possible D gene is TRBD1 (6 bases). This CDR3 comprises 17 residues. The germline V gene has CDR1 SEHNR and CDR2 FQNEAQ (reference sequence). Between the trimmed V and J ends, which lost 0 bases and 0 bases, there was a span of 14 bases. CDR3 sequence reads: CASSLAWVRTDQETQYF. In DNA form, the CDR3 reads TGTGCCAGCAGCTTAGCGTGGGTCAGGACAGACCAAGAGACCCAGTACTTC.

The chain joins TRBV19 to TRBJ2-1; 9 bases fit TRBD1. From germline, CDR1 is LNHDA and CDR2 SQIVND (reference sequence). The CDR3 contains 15 residues. With 5 bases clipped from V and 6 bases from J, the junction kept 8 bases outside the gene matches. Here the CDR3 reads CASSPRTGVSNEQFF. CDR3 DNA sequence: TGTGCCAGTAGTCCTAGGACAGGGGTGTCCAATGAGCAGTTCTTC.

In DNA form, the CDR3 reads TGTGCCAGCAGCTTAGGACAGGGTTTAGGCAATCAGCCCCAGCATTTT. Encoded protein: CASSLGQGLGNQPQHF. This chain uses TRBV7-2 with TRBJ1-5; TRBD1 aligns across 7 bases. Germline trimming cut 1 base from V and 2 bases from J; bases unmatched to any gene: 5. The germline V gene encodes CDR1 SGHTA and CDR2 FQGNSA. This CDR3 has 16 amino acids. Looking up the rest from reference TRBV7-2 and TRBJ1-5 gives the full variable domain: GAGVSQSPSNKVTEKGKDVELRCDPISGHTALYWYRQSLGQGLEFLIYFQGNSAPDKSGLPSDRFSAERTGGSVSTLTIQRTQQEDSAVYLCASSLGQGLGNQPQHFGDGTRLSIL.

The V gene is TRBV27, the J gene TRBJ2-7; 12 nucleotides align to TRBD2. Germline lookup yields CDR1 MNHEY and CDR2 SMNVEV (reference sequence). Trimming took 6 bases from V and 7 from J; bases not matched to a gene: 7. This CDR3 region has 14 residues. The CDR3 region has the DNA TGTGCCAGCAGCCTCACTAGCGGGGGGTTTGAGCAGTACTTC. Amino acids: CASSLTSGGFEQYF.

The genes are TRBV7-9 and TRBJ1-2; D possibly corresponds to TRBD1 (5 bases). Germline V gene data show CDR1 as SEHNR and CDR2 as FQNEAQ (reference sequence). The CDR3 runs 15 residues. Trimming cost V 5 bases and J 1 base, with 14 bases left between them. The CDR3, as DNA: TGTGCCAGCAGCCCGCTGACAGTTAATAACTATGGCTACACCTTC. Translated, it gives CASSPLTVNNYGYTF.

The chain carries TRBV12-1 and TRBJ1-1; the D call of TRBD1 is as the table states it, not checked on the DNA. TRBV12-1 is recorded as a pseudogene. The CDR3 runs to 15 residues. DNA of the CDR3: TGTGCCACCTGGACTATACAGGGGCCGAACACTGAAGCTTTCTTT. Encoded protein: CATWTIQGPNTEAFF.

This rearrangement joins TRBV10-3 to TRBJ1-2, with TRBD1 matching over 9 bases. Germline V CDR1 and CDR2: ENHRY, SYGVKD. The CDR3 length is 18 residues. After removal of 2 bases from V and 7 bases from J, the junction contained 17 bases not matched to a gene. CDR3 protein: CAISETESLPGQGTGYTF. DNA of the CDR3: TGTGCCATCAGTGAGACCGAGTCCCTACCCGGACAGGGGACTGGCTACACCTTC.

The J gene is TRBJ1-5, the V gene TRBV18; 10 bases agree with TRBD1. The trim removed 3 bases at V and 4 bases at J, leaving 3 bases unmatched. Germline loops: CDR1 KGHSH, CDR2 LQKENI. The CDR3 is made up of 15 amino acids. The CDR3: CASSPGTGANQPQHF. CDR3 DNA: TGTGCCAGCTCACCCGGGACAGGGGCAAATCAGCCCCAGCATTTT.

The rearrangement uses TRBV6-5 and TRBJ2-3; D perhaps matches TRBD1 (5 bases). The CDR3 has 14 residues. Deletions cut 0 bases from V and 3 bases from J, with 7 bases between. The germline V gene has CDR1 MNHEY and CDR2 SVGAGI. CDR3 DNA: TGTGCCAGCAGTTACTCGGGGCGAACAGATACGCAGTATTTT. It encodes CASSYSGRTDTQYF.

The V call is TRBV4-1, the J call TRBJ2-5; maybe TRBD1 (7 bases). The germline gives CDR1 MGHRA, CDR2 YSYEKL. V gave up 4 bases and J gave up 2 bases, with 20 bases separating them. The CDR3 consists of 17 residues. CDR3 sequence (DNA): TGCGCCAGCAGCCCTCCCGAAGGAGGGACAGAACAAGAGACCCAGTACTTC. It translates to CASSPPEGGTEQETQYF.